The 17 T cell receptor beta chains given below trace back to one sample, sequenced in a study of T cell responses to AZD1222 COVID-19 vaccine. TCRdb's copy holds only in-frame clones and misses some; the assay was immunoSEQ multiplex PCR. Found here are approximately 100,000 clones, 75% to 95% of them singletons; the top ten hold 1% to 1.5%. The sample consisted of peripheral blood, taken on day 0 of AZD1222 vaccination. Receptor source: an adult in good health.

CDR3: CASRDRMNTEAFF. In nucleotides, the CDR3 is TGTGCCAGCAGAGACAGAATGAACACTGAAGCTTTCTTT. This chain uses TRBV3-1 (or the pseudogene TRBV3-2) with TRBJ1-1; maybe TRBD1 (5 bases). The CDR3 sequence is 13 residues long. Trimming took off 6 bases at V and 0 bases at J, with 8 bases between the two ends. Germline V gives CDR1 LGHDT, CDR2 YNNKEL (reference sequence).

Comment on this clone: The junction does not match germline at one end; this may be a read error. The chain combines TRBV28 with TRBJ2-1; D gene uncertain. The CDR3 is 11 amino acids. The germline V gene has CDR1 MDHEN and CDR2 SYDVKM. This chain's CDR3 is CASSFHSLVLF. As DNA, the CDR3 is TGTGCCAGCAGTTTCCATTCGCTGGTTCTCTTC.

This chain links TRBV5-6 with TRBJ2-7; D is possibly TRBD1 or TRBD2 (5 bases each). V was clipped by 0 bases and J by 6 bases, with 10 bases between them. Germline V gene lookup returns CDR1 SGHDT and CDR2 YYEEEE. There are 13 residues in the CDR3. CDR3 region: CASSLAWGSEQYF. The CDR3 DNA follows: TGTGCCAGCAGCTTGGCCTGGGGGTCCGAGCAGTACTTC. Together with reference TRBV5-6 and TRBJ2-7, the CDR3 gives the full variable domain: DAGVTQSPTHLIKTRGQQVTLRCSPKSGHDTVSWYQQALGQGPQFIFQYYEEEERQRGNFPDRFSGHQFPNYSSELNVNALLLGDSALYLCASSLAWGSEQYFGPGTRLTVT.

The CDR3 sequence: CASRWGEHTEAFF. The CDR3 nucleotides are TGTGCCAGCAGGTGGGGGGAACACACTGAAGCTTTCTTT. The chain employs TRBV7-2 and TRBJ1-1; the D gene is possibly TRBD1 (5 bases). Trimming pared 6 bases from V and 3 bases from J, leaving 11 bases between. CDR3 length: 13 amino acids. Germline V gives CDR1 SGHTA, CDR2 FQGNSA. Variable domain in full (rest from reference TRBV7-2 and TRBJ1-1): GAGVSQSPSNKVTEKGKDVELRCDPISGHTALYWYRQSLGQGLEFLIYFQGNSAPDKSGLPSDRFSAERTGGSVSTLTIQRTQQEDSAVYLCASRWGEHTEAFFGQGTRLTVV.

The CDR3 DNA sequence: TGTGCCAGTAGTATGTGGGGGGGGACTGAAGCTTTCTTT. It specifies CASSMWGGTEAFF. The V and J genes are TRBV19 and TRBJ1-1; D may be TRBD1 (5 bases). Germline CDR1 and CDR2: LNHDA and SQIVND (reference sequence). The CDR3 is 13 amino acids. The V and J ends lost 3 bases and 5 bases respectively, with 10 bases between them.

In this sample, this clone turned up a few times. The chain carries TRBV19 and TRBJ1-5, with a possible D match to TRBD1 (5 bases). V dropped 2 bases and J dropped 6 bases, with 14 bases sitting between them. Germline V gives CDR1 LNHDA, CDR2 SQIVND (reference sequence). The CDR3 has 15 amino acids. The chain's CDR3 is CASSIMAGSVQPQHF. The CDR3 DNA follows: TGTGCCAGTAGTATAATGGCAGGGAGTGTTCAGCCCCAGCATTTT.

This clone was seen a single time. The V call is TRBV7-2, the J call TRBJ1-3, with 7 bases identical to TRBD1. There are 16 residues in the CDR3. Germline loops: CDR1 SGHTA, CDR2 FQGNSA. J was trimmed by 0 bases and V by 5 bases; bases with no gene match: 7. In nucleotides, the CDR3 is TGTGCCAGCAGCAGGGGGCCCCCTCCCTCTGGAAACACCATATATTTT. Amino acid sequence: CASSRGPPPSGNTIYF.

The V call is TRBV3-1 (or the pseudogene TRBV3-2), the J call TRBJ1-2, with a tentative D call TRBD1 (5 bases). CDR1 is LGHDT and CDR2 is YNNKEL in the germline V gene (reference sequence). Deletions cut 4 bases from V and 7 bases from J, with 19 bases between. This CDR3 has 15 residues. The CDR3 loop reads CASSPLGGGLGGYTF. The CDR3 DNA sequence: TGTGCCAGCAGCCCCCTAGGTGGGGGACTCGGTGGCTACACCTTC.

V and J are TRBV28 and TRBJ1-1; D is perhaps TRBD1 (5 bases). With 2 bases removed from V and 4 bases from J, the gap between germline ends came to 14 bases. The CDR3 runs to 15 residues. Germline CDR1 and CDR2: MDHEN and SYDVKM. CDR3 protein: CASSLMGGDLTEAFF. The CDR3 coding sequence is TGTGCCAGCAGTTTAATGGGGGGAGATCTCACTGAAGCTTTCTTT. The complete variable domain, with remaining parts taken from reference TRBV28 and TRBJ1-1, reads DVKVTQSSRYLVKRTGEKVFLECVQDMDHENMFWYRQDPGLGLRLIYFSYDVKMKEKGDIPEGYSVSREKKERFSLILESASTNQTSMYLCASSLMGGDLTEAFFGQGTRLTVV.

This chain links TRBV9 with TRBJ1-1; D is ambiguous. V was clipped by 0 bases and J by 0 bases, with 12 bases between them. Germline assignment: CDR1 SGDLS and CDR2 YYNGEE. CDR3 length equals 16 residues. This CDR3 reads CASSVVPEGMNTEAFF. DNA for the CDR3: TGTGCCAGCAGCGTAGTTCCTGAGGGTATGAACACTGAAGCTTTCTTT.

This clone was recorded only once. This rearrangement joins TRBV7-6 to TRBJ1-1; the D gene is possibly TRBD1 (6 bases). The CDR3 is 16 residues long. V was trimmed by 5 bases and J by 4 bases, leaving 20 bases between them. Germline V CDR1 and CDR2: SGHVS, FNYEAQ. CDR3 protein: CASSPTIARGSTEAFF. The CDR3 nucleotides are TGTGCCAGCAGCCCAACCATCGCCAGGGGTTCCACTGAAGCTTTCTTT.

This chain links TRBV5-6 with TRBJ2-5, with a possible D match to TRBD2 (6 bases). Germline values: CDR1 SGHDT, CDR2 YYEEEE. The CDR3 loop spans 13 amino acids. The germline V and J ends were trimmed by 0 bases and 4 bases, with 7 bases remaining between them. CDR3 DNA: TGTGCCAGCAGCTTGGGGAGGGGAGAGACCCAGTACTTC. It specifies CASSLGRGETQYF.

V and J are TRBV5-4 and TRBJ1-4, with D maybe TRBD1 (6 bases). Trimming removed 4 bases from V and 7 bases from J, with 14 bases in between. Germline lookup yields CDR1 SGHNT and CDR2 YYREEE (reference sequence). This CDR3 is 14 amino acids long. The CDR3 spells CASSASGVGEKLFF. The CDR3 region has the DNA TGTGCCAGCAGCGCCTCAGGGGTCGGTGAAAAACTGTTTTTT.

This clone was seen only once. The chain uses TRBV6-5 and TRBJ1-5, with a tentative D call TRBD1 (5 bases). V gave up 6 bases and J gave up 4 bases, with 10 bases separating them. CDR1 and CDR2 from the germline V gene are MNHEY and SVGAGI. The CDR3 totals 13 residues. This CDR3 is CASRQGDNQPQHF. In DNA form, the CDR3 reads TGTGCCAGCAGGCAGGGCGATAATCAGCCCCAGCATTTT.

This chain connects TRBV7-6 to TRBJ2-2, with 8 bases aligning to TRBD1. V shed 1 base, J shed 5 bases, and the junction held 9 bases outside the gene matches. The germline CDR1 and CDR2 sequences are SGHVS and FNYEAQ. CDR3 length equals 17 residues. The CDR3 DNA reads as TGTGCCAGCAGCTTAGGTGGGCAGGGGGCACAAACCGGGGAGCTGTTTTTT. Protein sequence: CASSLGGQGAQTGELFF. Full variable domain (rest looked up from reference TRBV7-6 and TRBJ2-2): GAGVSQSPRYKVTKRGQDVALRCDPISGHVSLYWYRQALGQGPEFLTYFNYEAQQDKSGLPNDRFSAERPEGSISTLTIQRTEQRDSAMYRCASSLGGQGAQTGELFFGEGSRLTVL.

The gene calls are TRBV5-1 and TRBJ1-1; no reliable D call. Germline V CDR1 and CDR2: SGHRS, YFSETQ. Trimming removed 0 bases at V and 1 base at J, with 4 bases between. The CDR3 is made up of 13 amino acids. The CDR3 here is CASSLAANTEAFF. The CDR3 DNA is TGCGCCAGCAGCTTGGCGGCGAACACTGAAGCTTTCTTT.

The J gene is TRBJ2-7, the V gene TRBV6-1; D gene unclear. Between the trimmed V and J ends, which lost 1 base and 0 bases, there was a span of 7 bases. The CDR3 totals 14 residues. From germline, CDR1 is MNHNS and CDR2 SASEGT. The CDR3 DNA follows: TGTGCCAGCAGTGAAGTTCGGAACTCCTACGAGCAGTACTTC. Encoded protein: CASSEVRNSYEQYF.